The next 2 T cell receptor beta chains were all read from a single sample in a study of blood T cell repertoires in COVID-19. Clones were read by immunoSEQ multiplex PCR, and TCRdb kept only the in-frame ones, dropping some. The profile shows 15,000 to 20,000 clones, about 85% of them singletons. Sequencing was carried out using peripheral blood. The receptors shown here come from a human donor in a cohort sampled during active COVID-19.

V usage is TRBV7-8 and J usage is TRBJ2-3, with 7 bases aligning to TRBD1. This CDR3 contains 16 residues. Germline assignment: CDR1 SGHVS and CDR2 FQNEAQ. V dropped 3 bases and J dropped 1; count of bases not matched to a gene: 7. The CDR3 is CASSFAGGSGTDTQYF. In DNA form, the CDR3 reads TGTGCCAGCAGCTTCGCAGGGGGATCGGGCACAGATACGCAGTATTTT.

The chain recombines TRBV5-1 with TRBJ1-2, with D perhaps TRBD1 (6 bases). CDR3 length: 13 amino acids. The V gene's germline CDR1 is SGHRS and CDR2 YFSETQ. V was shortened by 4 bases and J by 6 bases, with 13 bases between the two germline ends. CDR3 coding DNA: TGCGCCAGCAGCCCTCGGACAGACGATGGCTACACCTTC. Translation: CASSPRTDDGYTF.